These T cell receptor beta chains were read from a single sample in a study of blood T cell repertoires in COVID-19. TCRdb's table, derived via immunoSEQ multiplex PCR, lists solely in-frame clones and lacks some. This sample carries about 280,000 clones, 65% to 90% of them seen once, and the ten largest clones take about 5.1%. The specimen sequenced was peripheral blood. These receptors were obtained from a man aged 50 to 59 with active or convalescent COVID-19. The CDR3 runs from the conserved cysteine through the conserved F or W. D genes are given only for firm matches. A row's size may be missing; if present it is once, few, many or a size class.

v_call	j_call	d_call	cdr3_length	clone_size	cdr3_nt	cdr3_aa
TRBV5-6	TRBJ2-7	TRBD2	15	-	TGTGCCAGCAGCTTGGAACTAGCGAGCGGGGTGGAGCAGTACTTC	CASSLELASGVEQYF
TRBV6-6	TRBJ2-3	TRBD1	14	-	TGTGCCTGTCGACAGGGGTGGGGCACAGATACGCAGTATTTT	CACRQGWGTDTQYF
TRBV7-6	TRBJ2-2	-	16	-	TGTGCCAGCAGCTTAGGCCCCGACAGGTACACCGGGGAGCTGTTTTTT	CASSLGPDRYTGELFF
TRBV5-1	TRBJ1-1	-	15	-	TGCGCCAGCAGCCCCACACCACAGAGGAACACTGAAGCTTTCTTT	CASSPTPQRNTEAFF
TRBV14	TRBJ2-1	-	12	-	TGTGCCAGCAGCTGGGGAGTCCGTGAGCAGTTCTTC	CASSWGVREQFF
TRBV19	TRBJ1-5	-	15	once	TGTGCCAGTAGTATAGATAGGCGGGGAGTTCAGCCCCAGCATTTT	CASSIDRRGVQPQHF
TRBV7-6	TRBJ2-1	-	15	-	TGTGCCAGCAGCTTAGTAGGGGGTAGCAGCTATGAGCAGTTCTTC	CASSLVGGSSYEQFF
TRBV7-2	TRBJ1-5	-	15	-	TGTGCCAGCAGCCAAGGGGCACATAGCAATCAGCCCCAGCATTTT	CASSQGAHSNQPQHF
TRBV6-6	TRBJ1-6	TRBD1	14	-	TGTGCCAGCAGGGGACAGGGGGACAATTCACCCCTCCACTTT	CASRGQGDNSPLHF
TRBV10-3	TRBJ2-7	-	14	-	TGTGCCATCACCCAGGAGCTAGCAGACTACGAGCAGTACTTC	CAITQELADYEQYF
TRBV5-1	TRBJ1-2	-	13	-	TGCGCCAGCAGCTTGGTGGAGGGGAGTGGCTACACCTTC	CASSLVEGSGYTF
TRBV6-5	TRBJ1-2	-	15	-	TGTGCCAGCAGTTACTCGGTAGGGGATTGGTATGGCTACACCTTC	CASSYSVGDWYGYTF
TRBV30	TRBJ1-1	-	15	-	TGTGCCTGGACCCCCCCTCCGGGATGGGACACTGAAGCTTTCTTT	CAWTPPPGWDTEAFF
TRBV28	TRBJ1-2	TRBD1	14	few	TGTGCCAGCGCACAGGGGGCGGGAAACTATGGCTACACCTTC	CASAQGAGNYGYTF
TRBV14	TRBJ2-3	-	16	-	TGTGCCAGCAGCCAACGGAGTAGTGGGTTTTCGAATACGCAGTATTTT	CASSQRSSGFSNTQYF
TRBV24-1	TRBJ2-3	-	13	-	TGTGCCACCAGTGATTCGGGGACAGATACGCAGTATTTT	CATSDSGTDTQYF
TRBV28	TRBJ2-7	-	15	-	TGTGCCAGCAGTGGAGGGGCTGGGCAGATCTACGAGCAGTACTTC	CASSGGAGQIYEQYF
TRBV6-1	TRBJ1-6	-	15	-	TGTGCCAGCTCTAGAGAGAGGGGGTCGAGGTCACCCCTCCACTTT	CASSRERGSRSPLHF
TRBV6-5	TRBJ1-1	-	15	-	TGTGCCAGCAGTTACTCGATTGTAGGGAGCGCTGAAGCTTTCTTT	CASSYSIVGSAEAFF
TRBV10-3	TRBJ1-2	-	15	-	TGTGCCATCAGTGAGCTGAAGCAGGGGAACTATGGCTACACCTTC	CAISELKQGNYGYTF
TRBV19	TRBJ2-7	-	15	-	TGTGCCAGTAGTGGGAGCGGCAGAGGCTCCTACGAGCAGTACTTC	CASSGSGRGSYEQYF